This entry is about one T cell receptor beta chain. There is no known antigen for this receptor. Base qualities are missing; no much larger clone stands one base away. The sample belongs to a study of cytomegalovirus exposure and HLA in healthy donors (TCRdb year 2017). Turning to the overall study: In an earlier analysis of several hundred of the donors, less than 350 Gb of sequence data and 90 million to 130 million unique TCR beta sequences from 150 million to 200 million T cells were reported. In a later analysis, previously published TCR beta repertoires from some 640 donors were re-analyzed and high-resolution HLA genotyping was added so that TCR occurrence patterns could be studied. Donor age, sex, ethnicity and CMV serostatus were compiled alongside the repertoire data. In an earlier analysis of over 550 of the donors, high-throughput TCR beta sequencing was used to judge whether each TCR beta V gene segment behaved as functional or pseudogenic. Genome-wide SNP genotypes for about 60% of the roughly 700 donors were used in a later genetic analysis, which treated that subset as a discovery cohort. Both class I and class II loci were covered by HLA typing, at four-digit resolution. Rather than using new phenotypic data, the later analysis identified candidate immune exposures from TCR beta sequences and from how often those sequences occurred across donors. High-throughput TCR immunosequencing, statistical association of individual TCRs with disease status, and machine learning were combined to predict cytomegalovirus infection status. The study aimed to test whether cataloging public T cell receptors could reveal signatures of past pathogen exposure. In addition to the first cohort of 650 to 800 subjects, a separate validation cohort of approximately 130 different subjects was used. Of the 350 to 450 genotyped donors, about 80% fell in the genetic ancestry cluster associated with self-reported Caucasian donors. Roughly 310 gigabases of sequencing data and tens of millions of unique TCR sequences were included in an early release covering about 700 HLA-typed donors. Typing coverage differed by locus: A, B, C, DRB1 and DQB1 were typed in about 629-630 donors, DQA1 in approximately 520, DPA1 in approximately 610, and DPB1 in 450 to 490. On average, about 240,000 unique TCR beta nucleotide sequences were sequenced per donor among some 430 genotyped donors of the cohort, with roughly 19% of those sequences being non-productive. The T cell repertoires of some 670 subjects were profiled by immunosequencing and related to cytomegalovirus serostatus. All discovery cohort repertoires had been generated on a single sequencing platform. Five DR-DQ haplotypes were handled as single units for association and clustering because linkage in the cohort was strong.

The CDR3 contains 18 residues, cysteine and phenylalanine counted. Only the CDR3 portion is preserved as DNA: 54 bases, with reading frame beginning at the first base. Taken from the germline V gene, the CDR1 and CDR2 loops are ENHRY and SYGVKD. Trimming costs V 0 bases and J 1 base, and their ends lie 16 bases apart. Library preparation was by the immunoSEQ multiplex PCR assay. A mixture of 60 forward primers for TCR Vbeta segments and 13 reverse primers for TCR Jbeta segments was used in the multiplex PCR. A multiplex PCR assay on genomic DNA amplified the CDR3 region of rearranged TCR beta genes. On the Illumina HiSeq System, the amplified TCR beta libraries were sequenced as 87-base-pair reads. The study's own analysis went as follows. A later analysis tallied 80 million to 95 million unique TCR beta chains across the 700 or so repertoires, and about 12 million of those chains were shared by two or more donors. A nearest-neighbor algorithm error-corrected the raw reads and collapsed the reads into unique sequences, merging closely related sequences to remove PCR and sequencing errors. CDR3 sequences were aligned to IMGT reference sequences to assign V, D and J gene segments. For a sequence to be retained, at least a six-nucleotide match to both a V gene segment and a J gene segment was required. Rearrangements were called productive when the CDR3 lacked stop codons and stayed in frame with V and J; all others were non-productive. Following IMGT convention, CDR3 was defined as the stretch from the second conserved V-encoded cysteine up to the conserved J-encoded phenylalanine. Sequences without an unambiguous match to a single V gene segment were excluded from the earlier analysis of about 630 of the donors. An earlier analysis of some 500 of the donors classified V segments as functional when productive rearrangements were above 56.7% and as segregating when the standard deviation between donors was above 5%. A statistical classification framework was built to diagnose cytomegalovirus status from the catalog of TCR beta chain sequences. In a later analysis, TCR nucleotide sequences were compared against IMGT/GENE-DB human TR gene sequences so that V and J genes could be assigned. The TCRdist pipeline was used in a later analysis to assign CDR3 sequences and most-parsimonious VDJ recombination scenarios. A later analysis defined each TCR beta chain by its CDR3 amino acid sequence plus V-gene family, and excluded reads lacking a unique V-gene family. As a way to deal with suspected cross-contamination and a sequencing artifact, a later analysis dropped 450 to 600 nucleotide sequences that were highly shared and had low generation probability. In a later analysis, a clonal expansion index was calculated for each public chain from normalized within-repertoire ranks of inferred template counts. Generation probabilities in a later analysis came from a VDJ recombination model fitted to out-of-frame rearrangements, and those results were checked against IGoR. Hypergeometric tests were used in a later analysis to score TCR-TCR, TCR-HLA and TCR-CMV co-occurrence, with a repertoire-size bias correction applied to the TCR pairs. In a later analysis, false discovery rates were estimated by permuting HLA or CMV assignments 20 times. A later analysis grouped co-occurring TCRs with DBSCAN, adding TCRdist sequence similarity when clustering within HLA-allele-positive subsets. Co-occurrence clustering excluded repertoires with fewer than 30,000 or more than 120,000 public chains, plus five with anomalous nucleotide sharing. TCRdb re-hosts the immuneACCESS table, in-frame sequences only. Its copies lack some clones; in the studies checked, an unresolved V gene accounts for under half of them, and the cause for the rest is not known. V and J calls and clone size follow that table, whereas D and trimming were derived from the DNA. A total of approximately 60,000 clones appear in this sample, roughly 82% of them only once. The ten largest clones take up roughly 1.5% of the sample.

General conclusions and limits of the study: According to a later analysis, most CMV-associated TCR beta chains appeared to be HLA-restricted, and the HLA associations seemed to be driven largely by CMV exposure. Compared with the approximately 600-donor mean, donors in an Asian-associated ancestry cluster had fewer N-insertions in productive TCRs, according to a later genetic analysis. An earlier analysis of some 590 of the donors showed that most TCR beta V segments appeared in productive rearrangements either about 87% or about 30% of the time, which broadly matched IMGT annotations. In a later analysis, the rate of TCR association differed among HLA loci, with DRB1 alleles having the most associated TCRs and HLA-C alleles having the fewest. At a false discovery rate of 0.05, a later analysis linked under 20,000 TCR beta sequences to specific HLA alleles. Some IMGT-functional V segments, including TRBV6-2 and TRBV6-3, could not be told apart with the 87-base-pair reads, so those segments were excluded. In vitro tests confirmed that three of the cytomegalovirus-associated TCR beta chains recognize cytomegalovirus antigens. A total of fewer than 200 TCR beta chains were listed by the study as associated with cytomegalovirus. In a later genetic analysis, a missense DCLRE1C variant was associated with V-gene and J-gene trimming of TCR beta chains, and the association was replicated in an independent cohort. Correlated functional status among segregating V segments might reflect linkage disequilibrium, but an unknown experimental factor could not be ruled out. Across donors, most TCR sequences were observed very rarely, whereas some public TCRs were present in many individuals. In a later analysis, HLA-associated TCR beta chains showed more clonal expansion and lower generation probabilities than non-associated chains that were equally common. The cohort was sequenced for TCR beta chains only, and without alpha or paired-chain data the features that could be detected were limited. The authors suggested that the approach could potentially be generalized to other disease states and immunological phenotypes. Because counts were too low, around 17 rarely observed V segments, including chromosome 9 orphons, were left out of the earlier analysis of roughly 600 of the donors. When HLA alleles, especially DR and DQ, strongly co-occurred, TCR associations were difficult to assign to individual alleles. A cluster of highly shared sequence variants was judged likely to be a technical artifact of the sequencing pipeline. CMV serostatus was the only immune exposure information available for the cohort. A further reported finding was that TCR beta sequences accurately predicted the HLA-A and HLA-B alleles for most subjects in the first cohort. The classifier was reported to diagnose cytomegalovirus status with high specificity and sensitivity in both the original and validation cohorts. HLA typing was unavailable for some donors at each locus, so association tests used only the typed subset. Roughly uniform sequencing depth across donors was assumed in presence/absence analyses, although this assumption may not hold. Several of the top co-occurrence clusters appeared to be linked to parvovirus B19, influenza, CMV and Epstein-Barr virus, according to a later analysis.

The cohort was made up of roughly 670 healthy bone marrow donors. Cohort members were all nominally healthy when sampled, although unrecorded immune exposures were likely present. The donor tested CMV seronegative and was one of the 352 seronegative cohort members. A peripheral blood sample was collected from each donor, and TCR beta sequencing was performed on peripheral blood mononuclear cells. Genomic DNA extraction from the blood cell samples was performed with the Qiagen DNeasy Blood Extraction Kit. Recombination connected TRBV10-3 to TRBJ2-1, and perhaps TRBD1 as D gene, on 5 matching bases. This TCR was recovered from a young man in good health and CMV-seronegative. The source material was PBMCs. CDR3 loop: CAISESWGSGESYNEQFF. The nucleotide sequence reads TGTGCCATCAGTGAGTCCTGGGGCTCCGGCGAATCCTACAATGAGCAGTTCTTC.